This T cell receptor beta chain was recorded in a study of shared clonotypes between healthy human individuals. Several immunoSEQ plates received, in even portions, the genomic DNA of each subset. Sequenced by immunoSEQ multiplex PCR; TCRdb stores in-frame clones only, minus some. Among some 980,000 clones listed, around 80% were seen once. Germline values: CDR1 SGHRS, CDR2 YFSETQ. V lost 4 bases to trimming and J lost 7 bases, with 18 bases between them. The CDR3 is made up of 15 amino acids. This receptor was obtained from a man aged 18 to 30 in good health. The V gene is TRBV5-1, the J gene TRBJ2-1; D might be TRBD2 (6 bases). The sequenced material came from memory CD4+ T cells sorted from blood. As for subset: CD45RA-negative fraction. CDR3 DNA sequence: TGCGCCAGCAGCATAACCAGCATAAGCGGGAATGAGCAGTTCTTC. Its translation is CASSITSISGNEQFF.